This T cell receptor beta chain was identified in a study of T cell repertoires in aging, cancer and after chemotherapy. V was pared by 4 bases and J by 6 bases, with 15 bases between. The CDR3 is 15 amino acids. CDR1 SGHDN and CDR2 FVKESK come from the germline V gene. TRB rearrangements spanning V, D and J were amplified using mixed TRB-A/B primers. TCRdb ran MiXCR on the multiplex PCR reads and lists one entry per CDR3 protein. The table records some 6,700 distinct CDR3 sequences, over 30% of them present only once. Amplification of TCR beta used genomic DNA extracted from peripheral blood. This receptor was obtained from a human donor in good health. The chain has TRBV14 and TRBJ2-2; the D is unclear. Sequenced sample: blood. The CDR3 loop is CASSPRTDPAGELFF. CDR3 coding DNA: TGTGCCAGCAGCCCGCGGACGGATCCCGCCGGGGAGCTGTTTTTT.